These T cell receptor beta chains were read from a single sample in a study of Graves' ophthalmopathy and Graves' hyperthyroidism. One entry per CDR3 protein, called by TCRdb with MiXCR from the multiplex PCR reads. Found here are 400,000 to 450,000 distinct CDR3 sequences, more than 20% of them singletons; the top ten hold under 3%. The sequencing sample was made of peripheral blood. The receptors derive from a woman aged 18-29 years with stable Graves' hyperthyroidism. Both conserved end residues are part of each CDR3. A D gene is named only where the DNA matches it firmly. The size entry is marked missing in some rows and otherwise reads once, few, many or a size class.

DNA	CDR3	size	J	V	D
TGTGCCAGTAGCCCCCCGGCCGGGGAGCTGTTTTTT	CASSPPAGELFF	few	TRBJ2-2	TRBV19	-
TGCAGTACGGAGGGGCAAGAGACCCAGTACTTC	CSTEGQETQYF	many	TRBJ2-5	TRBV20-1	-
TGTGCCAGCAGTTACTCGGACAGGGGGCTAGCCGAGCAGTACTTC	CASSYSDRGLAEQYF	many	TRBJ2-7	TRBV6-2/TRBV6-3	TRBD1
TGTGCCAGCAGCCTGGGGAGGGCCTACGAGCAGTACTTC	CASSLGRAYEQYF	many	TRBJ2-7	TRBV12-3/TRBV12-4	TRBD2
TGTGCCAGCAGCTTTCCCACCAGCGGGACCCCCACCGGGGAGCTGTTTTTT	CASSFPTSGTPTGELFF	-	TRBJ2-2	TRBV11-1	TRBD2
TGTGCCAGCCGACCCGGGACAGCGATCTACGAGCAGTACTTC	CASRPGTAIYEQYF	-	TRBJ2-7	TRBV27	TRBD1
TGTGCCAGCAGCCTTACGACAGAGGAGCTGTTTTTT	CASSLTTEELFF	many	TRBJ2-2	TRBV7-9	-
TGTGCCACCAGCAGAGATGCAGGGGATCAATACGAGCAGTACTTC	CATSRDAGDQYEQYF	many	TRBJ2-7	TRBV15	-
TGTGCCATAACTAGCGGGAGGTTGGAGACCCAGTACTTC	CAITSGRLETQYF	many	TRBJ2-5	TRBV10-3	TRBD2
TGTGCCAGCACCCGACATGGGAACTATGGCTACACCTTC	CASTRHGNYGYTF	-	TRBJ1-2	TRBV12-3/TRBV12-4	-
TGTGCCAGCAGTGCCCGGGACAGGAGTTTCTTT	CASSARDRSFF	-	TRBJ1-1	TRBV12-3/TRBV12-4	TRBD1
TGTGCCAGCGGACAGGTGGCAGGGCCCCAGCATTTT	CASGQVAGPQHF	many	TRBJ1-5	TRBV2	TRBD1
TGTGCCAGCTCACCGGACAGGCGAGTTGGGACCCAGTACTTC	CASSPDRRVGTQYF	many	TRBJ2-5	TRBV18	TRBD1
TGTGCCTGGGCCGGGACTAGCGGGATGTACGAGCAGTACTTC	CAWAGTSGMYEQYF	few	TRBJ2-7	TRBV30	TRBD2
TGTGCCAGCGAGGGGACAGGGCGGGAGCAGTACTTC	CASEGTGREQYF	few	TRBJ2-7	TRBV2	TRBD1
TGCAGCGTTGTGATGGGGGATCCCTCTGGGGCCAACGTCCTGACTTTC	CSVVMGDPSGANVLTF	many	TRBJ2-6	TRBV29-1	-
TGCAGTGCTGACAGGGGGCCCCCATTCTTGGATTCACCCCTCCACTTT	CSADRGPPFLDSPLHF	many	TRBJ1-6	TRBV20-1	TRBD1
TGTGCCAGCAGGCGGGGGAGCTCTCAAGAGACCCAGTACTTC	CASRRGSSQETQYF	once	TRBJ2-5	TRBV12-3/TRBV12-4	TRBD2
TGTGCCAGCAGTGCGCCAGGGGGGGCCAAAAACATTCAGTACTTC	CASSAPGGAKNIQYF	many	TRBJ2-4	TRBV28	-
TGTGCCAGCAGTGAAGCGCGAGGGGGCTCCGGGGAGCTGTTTTTT	CASSEARGGSGELFF	-	TRBJ2-2	TRBV6-1	TRBD1
TGTGCCAGCAGTGAATGGGAGACAGGGGGCCGGGAGCAGTACTTC	CASSEWETGGREQYF	-	TRBJ2-7	TRBV25-1	TRBD1
TGCGCCAGCAGCCTGGATACCGGGACTGGCTCCTACGAGCAGTACTTC	CASSLDTGTGSYEQYF	many	TRBJ2-7	TRBV5-1	-
TGCGCCAGCAGCTTGGCTGCGACTGTAGCATACGAGCAGTACTTC	CASSLAATVAYEQYF	many	TRBJ2-7	TRBV5-1	-
TGCAGTGCCAGAGATTGGGCTAGCGGGGAGGGGACCCAGTACTTC	CSARDWASGEGTQYF	once	TRBJ2-5	TRBV20-1	TRBD2
TGTGCCAGCAGCTTGAGCAGGTGGGAAGAGACCCAGTACTTC	CASSLSRWEETQYF	-	TRBJ2-5	TRBV7-2	-
TGTGCCACACGAGCCCGACAGAGCTCCTACGAGCAGTACTTC	CATRARQSSYEQYF	many	TRBJ2-7	TRBV2	-
TGTGCCAGCACTCCGACAGTTTTCTCCTACGAGCAGTACTTC	CASTPTVFSYEQYF	-	TRBJ2-7	TRBV27	-
TGCAGTGCTAGGTCGACCGTGGTCTGTGGCTACACCTTC	CSARSTVVCGYTF	many	TRBJ1-2	TRBV20-1	-
TGTGCCAGCAGCTCCCCGGGGGTTTTGATGGGGCTTGAGACCCAGTACTTC	CASSSPGVLMGLETQYF	few	TRBJ2-5	TRBV11-1	-
TGTGCCAGTAGTATAGGGTGGGGCTATGGCTACACCTTC	CASSIGWGYGYTF	many	TRBJ1-2	TRBV19	-
TGTGCCACCAGCAGAGATCTAAGCGGGATCTACGAGCAGTACTTC	CATSRDLSGIYEQYF	many	TRBJ2-7	TRBV15	TRBD2
TGCAGTGCTAGAGACCCCAGGGGGGCGAACACTGAAGCTTTCTTT	CSARDPRGANTEAFF	many	TRBJ1-1	TRBV20-1	TRBD1
TGTGCCAGCGGCCGCCGGGCCTACGAGCAGTACTTC	CASGRRAYEQYF	many	TRBJ2-7	TRBV6-1	-
TGTGCCAGCAAAAGCGGGCAGGGCGACACCGGGGAGCTGTTTTTT	CASKSGQGDTGELFF	-	TRBJ2-2	TRBV6-1	-
TGCGCCAGCAGCCGATATGCGGGGGCGAATCAGCCCCAGCATTTT	CASSRYAGANQPQHF	many	TRBJ1-5	TRBV4-1	-
TGTGCCATCAGGGCGACTAGTCAGACCGGGGAGCTGTTTTTT	CAIRATSQTGELFF	many	TRBJ2-2	TRBV10-3	-